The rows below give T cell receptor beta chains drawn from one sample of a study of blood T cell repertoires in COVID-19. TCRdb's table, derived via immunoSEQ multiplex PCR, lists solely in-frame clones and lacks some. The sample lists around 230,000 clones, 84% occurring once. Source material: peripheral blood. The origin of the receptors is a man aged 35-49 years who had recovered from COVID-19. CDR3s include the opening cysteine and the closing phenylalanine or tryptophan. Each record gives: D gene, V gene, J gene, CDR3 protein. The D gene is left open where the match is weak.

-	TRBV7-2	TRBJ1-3	CASSPSPGNTIYF
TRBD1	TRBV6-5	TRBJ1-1	CASSTTGNGEAFF
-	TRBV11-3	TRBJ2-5	CASSLGRRETQYF
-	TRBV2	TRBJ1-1	CASSSWGLNTEAFF
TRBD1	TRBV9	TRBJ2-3	CASSAWGQDPSTDTQYF
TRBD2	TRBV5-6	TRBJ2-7	CASSLLVAGDEQYF
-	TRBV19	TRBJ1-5	CASSPTVNQPQHF
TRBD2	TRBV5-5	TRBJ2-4	CASSLGLAGGIAKNIQYF
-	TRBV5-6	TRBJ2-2	CASSLRKDSNTGELFF
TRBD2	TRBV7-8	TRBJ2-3	CASSQLAGGEYF
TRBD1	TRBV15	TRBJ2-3	CATSRTRDRGADTQYF
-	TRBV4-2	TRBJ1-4	CASSQDLATNEKLFF
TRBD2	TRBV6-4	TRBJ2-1	CASSGSLGLAGVTNEQFF
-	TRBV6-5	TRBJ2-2	CASSYSSGTPGELFF
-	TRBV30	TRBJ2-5	CAWCAQGFQETQYF
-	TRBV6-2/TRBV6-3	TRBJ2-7	CASSSWTRTPYEQYF
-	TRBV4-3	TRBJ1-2	CASSQEGGGYGYTF
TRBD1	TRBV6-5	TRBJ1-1	CASLEGADTEAFF
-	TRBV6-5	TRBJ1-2	CASSYVGTSNYGYTF
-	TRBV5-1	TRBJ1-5	CASSPGLRESNQPQHF